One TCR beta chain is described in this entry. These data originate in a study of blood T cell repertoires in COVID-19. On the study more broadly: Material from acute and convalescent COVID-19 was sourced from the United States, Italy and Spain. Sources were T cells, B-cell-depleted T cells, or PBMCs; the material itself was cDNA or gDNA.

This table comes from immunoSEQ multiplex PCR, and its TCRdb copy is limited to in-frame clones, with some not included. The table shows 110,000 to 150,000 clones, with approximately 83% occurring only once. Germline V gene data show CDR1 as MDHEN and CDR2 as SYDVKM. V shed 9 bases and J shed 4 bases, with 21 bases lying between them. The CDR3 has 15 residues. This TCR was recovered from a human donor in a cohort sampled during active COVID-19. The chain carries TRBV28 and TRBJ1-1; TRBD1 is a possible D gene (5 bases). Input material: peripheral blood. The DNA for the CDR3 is TGTGCCAGTAAAACGACCGGGGGGTCGAGCACTGAAGCTTTCTTT. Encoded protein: CASKTTGGSSTEAFF.